Detailed here is one T cell receptor beta chain. As yet, its antigen is unknown. This sample stems from a study of shared clonotypes between healthy human individuals. Notes on the study in general: Read depth was anticipated to influence clonotype sharing among donors.

Germline V gene sequence: CDR1 SGHRS, CDR2 YFSETQ. The V gene lost 0 bases and the J gene lost 2 bases, with 8 bases spanning the gap. The CDR3 is 15 residues long. Deep-level running was used for the assay. With ten immunoSEQ deep assay plates, unsorted PBMC DNA underwent sequencing. Using immunoSEQ multiplex PCR, the repertoire was profiled, and TCRdb retains in-frame clones only, with some absent. Altogether roughly 480,000 clones are present, around three quarters being singletons, with the ten largest covering more than 10%. The source material was PBMCs. The source is a woman in her thirties or forties in good health. Some clones in this sample may be carry-over from other donors' samples. The chain couples TRBV5-1 to TRBJ2-2, with no clear D. CDR3 sequence (DNA): TGCGCCAGCAGCTTGGGGCTCCCAAACACCGGGGAGCTGTTTTTT. It specifies CASSLGLPNTGELFF.